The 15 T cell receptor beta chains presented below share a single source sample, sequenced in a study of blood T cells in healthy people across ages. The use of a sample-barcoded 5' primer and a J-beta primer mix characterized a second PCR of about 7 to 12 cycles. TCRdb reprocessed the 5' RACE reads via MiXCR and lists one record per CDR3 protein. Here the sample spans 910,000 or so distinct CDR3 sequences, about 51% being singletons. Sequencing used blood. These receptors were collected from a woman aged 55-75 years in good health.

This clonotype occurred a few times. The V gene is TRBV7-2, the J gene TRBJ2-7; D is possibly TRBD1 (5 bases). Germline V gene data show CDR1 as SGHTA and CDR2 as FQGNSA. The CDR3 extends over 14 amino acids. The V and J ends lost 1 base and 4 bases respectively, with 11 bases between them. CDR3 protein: CASSLVGELYEQYF. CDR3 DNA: TGTGCCAGCAGCTTAGTAGGGGAATTGTACGAGCAGTACTTC.

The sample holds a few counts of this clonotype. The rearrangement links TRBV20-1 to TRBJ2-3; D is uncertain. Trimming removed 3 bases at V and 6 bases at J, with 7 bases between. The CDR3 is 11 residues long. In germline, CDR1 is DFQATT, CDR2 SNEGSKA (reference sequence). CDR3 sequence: CSASSRDTQYF. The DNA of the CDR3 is TGCAGTGCTAGTTCCCGTGATACGCAGTATTTT.

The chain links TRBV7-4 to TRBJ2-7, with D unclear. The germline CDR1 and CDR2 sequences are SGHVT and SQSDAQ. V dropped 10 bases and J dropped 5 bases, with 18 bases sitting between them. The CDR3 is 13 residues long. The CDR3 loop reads CANQPTGPNEQYF. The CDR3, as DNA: TGTGCCAATCAACCGACGGGCCCGAACGAGCAGTACTTC.

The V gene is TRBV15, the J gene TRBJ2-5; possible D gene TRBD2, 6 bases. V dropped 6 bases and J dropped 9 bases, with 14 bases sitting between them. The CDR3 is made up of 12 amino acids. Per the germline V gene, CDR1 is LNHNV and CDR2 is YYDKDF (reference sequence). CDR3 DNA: TGTGCCACCAGGACCTTGGGGACTCCCCAGTACTTC. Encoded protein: CATRTLGTPQYF.

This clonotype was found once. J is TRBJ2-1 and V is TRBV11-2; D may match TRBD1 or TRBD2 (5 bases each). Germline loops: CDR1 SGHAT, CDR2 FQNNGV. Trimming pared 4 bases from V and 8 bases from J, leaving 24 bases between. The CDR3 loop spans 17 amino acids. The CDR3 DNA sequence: TGTGCCAGCAGCTCAGCACGAGCCGGGACCCACCGGCATGAGCAGTTCTTC. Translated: CASSSARAGTHRHEQFF.

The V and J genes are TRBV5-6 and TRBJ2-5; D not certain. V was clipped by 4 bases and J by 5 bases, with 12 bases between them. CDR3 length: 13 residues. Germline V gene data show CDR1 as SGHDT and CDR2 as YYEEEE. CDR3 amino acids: CASSRYHGETQYF. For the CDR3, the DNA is TGTGCCAGCAGCCGTTATCACGGGGAGACCCAGTACTTC. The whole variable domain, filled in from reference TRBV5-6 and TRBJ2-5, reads DAGVTQSPTHLIKTRGQQVTLRCSPKSGHDTVSWYQQALGQGPQFIFQYYEEEERQRGNFPDRFSGHQFPNYSSELNVNALLLGDSALYLCASSRYHGETQYFGPGTRLLVL.

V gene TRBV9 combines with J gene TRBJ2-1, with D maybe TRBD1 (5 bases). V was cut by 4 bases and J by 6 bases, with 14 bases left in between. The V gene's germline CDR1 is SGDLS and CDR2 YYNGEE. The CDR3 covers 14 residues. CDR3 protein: CASSPGHIVNEQFF. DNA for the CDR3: TGTGCCAGCAGCCCAGGACATATCGTCAATGAGCAGTTCTTC.

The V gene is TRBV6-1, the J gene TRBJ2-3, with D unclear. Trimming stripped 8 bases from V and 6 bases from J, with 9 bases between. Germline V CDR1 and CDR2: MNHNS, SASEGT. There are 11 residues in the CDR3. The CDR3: CASDQGDTQYF. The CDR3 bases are TGTGCCAGCGACCAAGGGGATACGCAGTATTTT.

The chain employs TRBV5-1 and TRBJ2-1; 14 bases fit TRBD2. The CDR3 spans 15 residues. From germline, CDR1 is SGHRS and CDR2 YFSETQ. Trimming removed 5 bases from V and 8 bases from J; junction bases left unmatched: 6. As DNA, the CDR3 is TGCGCCAGCAGTAAGAGACTAGCGGGAGGGGATGAGCAGTTCTTC. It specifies CASSKRLAGGDEQFF.

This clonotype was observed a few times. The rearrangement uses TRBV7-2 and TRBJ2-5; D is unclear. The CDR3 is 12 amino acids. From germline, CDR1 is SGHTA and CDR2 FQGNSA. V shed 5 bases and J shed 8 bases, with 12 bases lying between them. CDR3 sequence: CASSANKYTQYF. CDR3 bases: TGTGCCAGCAGCGCTAACAAGTATACCCAGTACTTC.

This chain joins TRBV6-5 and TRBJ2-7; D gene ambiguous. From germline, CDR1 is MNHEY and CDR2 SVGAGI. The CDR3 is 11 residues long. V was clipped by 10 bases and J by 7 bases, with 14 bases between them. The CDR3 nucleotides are TGTGCCACACACGCCCTGGGGGAGCAGTACTTC. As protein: CATHALGEQYF.

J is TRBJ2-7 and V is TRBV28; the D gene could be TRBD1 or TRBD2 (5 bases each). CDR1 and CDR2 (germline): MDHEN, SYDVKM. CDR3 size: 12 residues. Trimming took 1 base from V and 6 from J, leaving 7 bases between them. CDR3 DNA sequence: TGTGCCAGCAGTTTATCAGGGAGCGAGCAGTACTTC. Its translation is CASSLSGSEQYF.

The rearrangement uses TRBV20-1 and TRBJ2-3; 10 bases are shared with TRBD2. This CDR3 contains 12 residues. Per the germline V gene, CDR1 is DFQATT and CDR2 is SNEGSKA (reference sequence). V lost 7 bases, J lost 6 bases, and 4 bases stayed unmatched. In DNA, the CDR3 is TGCAGTGGGGGACTAGCGTTCGATACGCAGTATTTT. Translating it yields CSGGLAFDTQYF.

CDR3 protein: CASSLRPDYEQYF. CDR3 DNA sequence: TGTGCCAGCAGTTTGAGGCCAGACTACGAGCAGTACTTC. The V gene is TRBV27, the J gene TRBJ2-7; D remains ambiguous. CDR3 size: 13 residues. Germline assignment: CDR1 MNHEY and CDR2 SMNVEV (reference sequence). V lost 3 bases, J lost 3 bases, and 9 bases lay in between.

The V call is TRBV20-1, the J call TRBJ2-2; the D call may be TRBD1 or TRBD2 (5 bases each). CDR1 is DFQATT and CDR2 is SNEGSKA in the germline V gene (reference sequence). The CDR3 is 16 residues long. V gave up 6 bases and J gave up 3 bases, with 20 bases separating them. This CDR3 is CSARGQGGPYTGELFF. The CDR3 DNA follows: TGCAGTGCCCGAGGGCAGGGTGGGCCATACACCGGGGAGCTGTTTTTT.